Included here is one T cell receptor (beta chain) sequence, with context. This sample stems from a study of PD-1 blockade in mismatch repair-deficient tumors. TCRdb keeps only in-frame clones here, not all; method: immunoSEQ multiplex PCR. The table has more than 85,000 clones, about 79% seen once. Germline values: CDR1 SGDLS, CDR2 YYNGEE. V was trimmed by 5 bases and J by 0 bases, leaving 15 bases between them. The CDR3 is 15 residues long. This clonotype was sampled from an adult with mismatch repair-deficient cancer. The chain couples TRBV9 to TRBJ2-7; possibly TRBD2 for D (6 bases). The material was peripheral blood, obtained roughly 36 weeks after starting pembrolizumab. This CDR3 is CASSRGGSTSYEQYF. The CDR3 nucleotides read TGTGCCAGCAGTCGTGGAGGGAGTACCTCCTACGAGCAGTACTTC. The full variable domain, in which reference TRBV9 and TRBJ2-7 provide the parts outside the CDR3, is DSGVTQTPKHLITATGQRVTLRCSPRSGDLSVYWYQQSLDQGLQFLIQYYNGEERAKGNILERFSAQQFPDLHSELNLSSLELGDSALYFCASSRGGSTSYEQYFGPGTRLTVT.